Following are 25 T cell receptor beta chains from one sample sequenced in a study of blood T cell repertoires in COVID-19. Using immunoSEQ multiplex PCR, the repertoire was profiled, and TCRdb retains in-frame clones only, with some absent. The sample shows about 160,000 clones, roughly 78% of them seen only once. The source material was peripheral blood. These receptor sequences come from a human donor with acute or convalescent COVID-19. The donor label of this sample is uncertain.

The chain combines TRBV10-3 with TRBJ1-4; D is perhaps TRBD1 (6 bases). The CDR3 covers 12 residues. Germline CDR1 is ENHRY and CDR2 is SYGVKD. V shed 4 bases and J shed 7 bases, with 7 bases lying between them. Here the CDR3 DNA reads TGTGCCATCAGTGGAGGGGGTGAAAAACTGTTTTTT. This encodes CAISGGGEKLFF.

V gene TRBV9 combines with J gene TRBJ2-5, with a possible D match to TRBD2 (6 bases). Germline CDR1 is SGDLS and CDR2 is YYNGEE. CDR3 length: 15 residues. Trimming took off 2 bases at V and 4 bases at J, with 15 bases between the two ends. This chain's CDR3 is CASSVGGVGGETQYF. DNA of the CDR3: TGTGCCAGCAGCGTCGGCGGGGTGGGAGGAGAGACCCAGTACTTC.

The J gene is TRBJ1-2, the V gene TRBV5-1; possible D gene TRBD1, 5 bases. Germline loops: CDR1 SGHRS, CDR2 YFSETQ. The germline V and J ends were trimmed by 1 base and 4 bases, with 23 bases remaining between them. This CDR3 comprises 18 residues. The CDR3, as DNA: TGCGCCAGCAGCTTGACGTCCGGGGGAGCCCACCGCCTCTATGGCTACACCTTC. Translated, it gives CASSLTSGGAHRLYGYTF.

V gene TRBV6-2 or TRBV6-3 combines with J gene TRBJ2-3; 12 bases align to TRBD2. Trimming at V came to 6 bases and at J to 6 bases, leaving 10 bases not matched to a gene. The CDR3 runs to 16 residues. CDR1 MNHEY and CDR2 SVGEGT come from the germline V gene. CDR3 in DNA: TGTGCCAGCAGCCCTAGGACTAGCGGGACGCGGGATACGCAGTATTTT. This gives the protein CASSPRTSGTRDTQYF.

The chain uses TRBV6-6 and TRBJ1-1; 10 bases fit TRBD1. CDR1 and CDR2 from the germline V gene are MNHNY and SVGAGI (reference sequence). V gave up 5 bases and J gave up 1 base; unmatched junction bases: 4. The CDR3 sequence is 15 residues long. The CDR3 reads CASSPTGGSNTEAFF. For the CDR3, the DNA is TGTGCCAGCAGTCCGACAGGGGGCTCGAACACTGAAGCTTTCTTT.

J is TRBJ1-1 and V is TRBV11-2, with TRBD1 matching over 10 bases. Germline V lookup: CDR1 SGHAT, CDR2 FQNNGV. Trimming took 5 bases from V and 4 from J; bases not matched to a gene: 4. This CDR3 contains 14 residues. In nucleotides, the CDR3 is TGTGCCAGCAGCGCGGGACAGGGGAGCACTGAAGCTTTCTTT. This gives the protein CASSAGQGSTEAFF.

The gene calls are TRBV10-3 and TRBJ2-7; 7 bases align to TRBD1. The CDR3 loop spans 15 amino acids. Germline CDR1 ENHRY, CDR2 SYGVKD. V was clipped by 8 bases and J by 0 bases; unmatched bases: 10. The DNA of the CDR3 is TGTGCCATCGGGACCGGGACAGATCTCTCCTACGAGCAGTACTTC. It specifies CAIGTGTDLSYEQYF.

The chain employs TRBV5-1 and TRBJ2-5, with 9 bases aligning to TRBD2. Germline V gene lookup returns CDR1 SGHRS and CDR2 YFSETQ. V lost 2 bases and J lost 3; bases outside the gene matches: 8. CDR3 size: 16 residues. CDR3 DNA: TGCGCCAGCAGCTTCTCGACTAGCGGAACCAAAGAGACCCAGTACTTC. Translating it yields CASSFSTSGTKETQYF. The full variable domain, with the rest looked up from reference TRBV5-1 and TRBJ2-5, is KAGVTQTPRYLIKTRGQQVTLSCSPISGHRSVSWYQQTPGQGLQFLFEYFSETQRNKGNFPGRFSGRQFSNSRSEMNVSTLELGDSALYLCASSFSTSGTKETQYFGPGTRLLVL.

The chain couples TRBV5-1 to TRBJ2-6; no definite D call. The germline V gene encodes CDR1 SGHRS and CDR2 YFSETQ. V was cut by 3 bases and J by 0 bases, with 7 bases left in between. This CDR3 comprises 15 residues. CDR3 residues: CASSSVPSGANVLTF. The CDR3 DNA follows: TGCGCCAGCAGCTCAGTGCCCTCTGGGGCCAACGTCCTGACTTTC.

V is TRBV2 and J is TRBJ2-6; a possible D gene is TRBD2 (6 bases). There are 12 residues in the CDR3. Germline assignment: CDR1 SNHLY and CDR2 FYNNEI. V shed 3 bases and J shed 9 bases, with 6 bases lying between them. The CDR3 is CASSEEGNVLTF. CDR3 nucleotide sequence: TGTGCCAGCAGTGAGGAGGGCAACGTCCTGACTTTC.

The J gene is TRBJ1-4, the V gene TRBV18; D is unclear. Trimming took off 0 bases at V and 0 bases at J, with 5 bases between the two ends. Germline loops: CDR1 KGHSH, CDR2 LQKENI. This CDR3 is built from 15 residues. CDR3 sequence (DNA): TGTGCCAGCTCACCACCACGGGCAACTAATGAAAAACTGTTTTTT. Its protein is CASSPPRATNEKLFF.

This chain uses TRBV3-1 (or the pseudogene TRBV3-2) with TRBJ2-7, with 11 nucleotides matching TRBD1. The length of the CDR3 is 16 residues. Germline assignment: CDR1 LGHDT and CDR2 YNNKEL (reference sequence). Losses at the gene ends were 2 bases for V and 7 bases for J; bases not matched to a gene: 10. CDR3 nucleotide sequence: TGTGCCAGCAGCCAACAATCAGGACAGGGGGCAAGGGAGCAGTACTTC. As protein: CASSQQSGQGAREQYF.

V and J are TRBV5-1 and TRBJ2-7; 10 bases fit TRBD1. Per germline, CDR1 SGHRS and CDR2 YFSETQ. The CDR3 loop spans 15 amino acids. After removal of 0 bases from V and 5 bases from J, the junction contained 5 bases not matched to a gene. CDR3 in DNA: TGCGCCAGCAGCTTGGTACCGGGACAGGGGAACGAGCAGTACTTC. Translation gives CASSLVPGQGNEQYF.

J is TRBJ1-4 and V is TRBV15; a weak D match, TRBD1 (5 bases). This CDR3 contains 17 residues. Germline assignment: CDR1 LNHNV and CDR2 YYDKDF (reference sequence). Between the trimmed V and J ends, which lost 0 bases and 0 bases, there was a span of 11 bases. CDR3 residues: CATSRDRGEATNEKLFF. CDR3 DNA: TGTGCCACCAGCAGAGATCGAGGGGAGGCAACTAATGAAAAACTGTTTTTT.

This clone was seen just once. V usage is TRBV6-5 and J usage is TRBJ1-1; TRBD1 aligns across 7 bases. V gave up 0 bases and J gave up 11 bases; unmatched junction bases: 6. CDR1 is MNHEY, CDR2 SVGAGI, per germline. This CDR3 contains 13 residues. The CDR3 nucleotides are TGTGCCAGCAGTTACTCAGGACAGGTGTATGCTTTCTTT. Translating gives CASSYSGQVYAFF.

The rearrangement links TRBV6-2 or TRBV6-3 to TRBJ1-6, with 7 bases lining up with TRBD1. The CDR3 has 19 residues. V trimming: 5 bases; J trimming: 0 bases; junction bases outside the gene matches: 13. CDR1 is MNHEY and CDR2 is SVGEGT in the germline V gene. As DNA, the CDR3 is TGTGCCAGCAGTAAGTTTCTGACAGGGACAGCCTCCTATAATTCACCCCTCCACTTT. Translation gives CASSKFLTGTASYNSPLHF.

The chain links TRBV6-1 to TRBJ1-2; the match to TRBD1 covers 7 bases. The CDR3 consists of 17 residues. V lost 0 bases and J lost 6; bases outside the gene matches: 13. Germline CDR1 reads MNHNS; CDR2 reads SASEGT. The CDR3 sequence is CASSEAPDRVRWDGYTF. DNA for the CDR3: TGTGCCAGCAGTGAAGCACCAGACAGGGTCCGTTGGGATGGCTACACCTTC.

The J gene is TRBJ1-4, the V gene TRBV6-6; 8 bases are shared with TRBD1. In germline, CDR1 is MNHNY, CDR2 SVGAGI (reference sequence). J lost 4 bases, V lost 6 bases, and 7 bases had no gene match. This CDR3 contains 15 residues. Here the CDR3 reads CASRPQGAGNEKLFF. DNA of the CDR3: TGTGCCAGCAGGCCGCAGGGGGCTGGTAATGAAAAACTGTTTTTT.

The chain uses TRBV7-2 and TRBJ2-7; 11 nucleotides line up with TRBD2. The CDR3 runs 15 residues. The germline CDR1 and CDR2 sequences are SGHTA and FQGNSA. The ends lost 5 bases at V and 3 bases at J; junction bases unmatched: 6. In DNA form, the CDR3 reads TGTGCCAGCAGCACCGGGACTAGCGGAGGCTACGAGCAGTACTTC. Its protein is CASSTGTSGGYEQYF.

This sequence joins TRBV2 and TRBJ2-1; D is perhaps TRBD2 (5 bases). This CDR3 region has 11 residues. Germline V lookup: CDR1 SNHLY, CDR2 FYNNEI. Trimming stripped 2 bases from V and 10 bases from J, with 6 bases between. CDR3 sequence (DNA): TGTGCCAGCAGTGAACGCGGGGAGCAGTTCTTC. It translates to CASSERGEQFF.

The chain couples TRBV6-5 to TRBJ2-2; D might be TRBD1 (6 bases). V was pared by 6 bases and J by 0 bases, with 8 bases between. Germline CDR1 reads MNHEY; CDR2 reads SVGAGI. This CDR3 comprises 14 residues. CDR3 bases: TGTGCCAGCAGCCGGGACACGAACACCGGGGAGCTGTTTTTT. Translating gives CASSRDTNTGELFF.

The chain recombines TRBV19 with TRBJ1-4, with D perhaps matching TRBD1 (6 bases). The V end lost 9 bases, the J end lost 2 bases, and 22 bases lay between the germline ends. This CDR3 has 17 residues. Per the germline V gene, CDR1 is LNHDA and CDR2 is SQIVND (reference sequence). The CDR3 nucleotides read TGTGCCAGGGCCGAAACAGGGAGAAAGCCGACTAATGAAAAACTGTTTTTT. Protein: CARAETGRKPTNEKLFF.

The chain joins TRBV25-1 to TRBJ2-7; D is possibly TRBD1 (9 bases). The CDR3 extends over 16 amino acids. From germline, CDR1 is MGHDK and CDR2 SYGVNS. V gave up 5 bases and J gave up 4 bases, with 21 bases separating them. CDR3 sequence reads: CASSPGGGQGAYEQYF. For the CDR3, the DNA is TGTGCCAGCAGTCCGGGAGGGGGACAGGGCGCGTACGAGCAGTACTTC.

V is TRBV7-2 and J is TRBJ2-2; 8 bases match TRBD2. The CDR3 spans 17 residues. Germline V gene data show CDR1 as SGHTA and CDR2 as FQGNSA. V lost 2 bases and J lost 0; bases outside the gene matches: 5. The CDR3 region is CASSLRGGLANTGELFF. CDR3 sequence (DNA): TGTGCCAGCAGCTTACGGGGGGGCCTCGCGAACACCGGGGAGCTGTTTTTT.

The rearrangement joins TRBV7-9 to TRBJ1-1, with D possibly matching TRBD1 (5 bases). CDR1 is SEHNR and CDR2 is FQNEAQ in the germline V gene (reference sequence). With 0 bases removed from V and 6 bases from J, the gap between germline ends came to 14 bases. CDR3 length: 15 amino acids. The CDR3 loop is CASSLASGRLAEAFF. DNA of the CDR3: TGTGCCAGCAGCTTAGCATCAGGGAGGCTGGCTGAAGCTTTCTTT. Filled out from reference TRBV7-9 and TRBJ1-1, the complete variable domain reads DTGVSQNPRHKITKRGQNVTFRCDPISEHNRLYWYRQTLGQGPEFLTYFQNEAQLEKSRLLSDRFSAERPKGSFSTLEIQRTEQGDSAMYLCASSLASGRLAEAFFGQGTRLTVV.